This section outlines one T cell receptor beta chain sequence together with its context. Its specific antigen is unknown. The sample holds no much larger clone one base away, and base qualities are not on file. The study was a case-control design nested within a healthcare worker cohort in London, UK, with weekly nasopharyngeal swab PCR tests and blood sampling. Healthcare workers were enrolled in the week of the UK lockdown, from 23 to 31 March 2020, and were followed every week for up to roughly 16 weeks. The library was prepared using 5' RACE. The data were produced on a NextSeq 500. The TCR library protocol attached unique molecular identifiers to individual cDNA molecules to correct for sequencing error and PCR bias. Both TCR alpha and beta chains were sequenced, and tight co-correlation was observed between alpha and beta sequence abundances in each sample. The study's processing was this. Decombinator V4 was used to annotate the V gene, J gene and CDR3 of the TCR sequences. Expanded TCRs were defined as changing significantly between any two time points under a Poisson model with p below 0.0001. TCR abundances were normalised to the total number of TCRs sequenced per sample and were expressed as counts per million. MAIT TCRs were defined by TRAV1-2 paired with TRAJ12, TRAJ20 or TRAJ33, and iNKT TCRs by TRAV10 paired with TRAJ18. VDJdb, accessed 1 November 2021, was searched for CMV, EBV and SARS-CoV-2 annotated TCRs, excluding TCRs annotated for multiple antigens. The public reads were reanalyzed by TCRdb: fastp trimming at Q25, MiXCR alignment, in-frame beta chains only. Each entry is one CDR3 protein sequence, shown with its most common DNA and genes. These V and J calls rely on TCRdb rather than the paper's analysis. In this sample the table shows tens of thousands of distinct CDR3 sequences, approximately 7.1% of which occur a single time. The ten top clones hold 4.7% of the sample.

Taken from the germline V gene (reference sequence), the CDR1 and CDR2 loops are SEHNR and FQNEAQ. V loses 3 bases of germline sequence and J loses 6 bases, and the interval between the two ends is 9 bases. Spanning cysteine to phenylalanine, the CDR3 consists of 12 amino acids. Of the read, only the CDR3 DNA is kept; its 36 bases are in frame from base 1. This sample was taken from a study of early T cells in non-severe SARS-CoV-2 infection (TCRdb year 2021). Context from the whole study: Because TCR sequencing was done on bulk RNA from unsorted whole blood, the alpha and beta chains could not be paired.

General findings and caveats noted by the study authors: VDJdb matching was skewed toward anti-spike CD8 responses and likely underestimated virus-specific expansions, missing private and CD4 specificities.

The origin of this receptor is an adult who was a healthcare worker with PCR-confirmed SARS-CoV-2 infection or an uninfected control (not recorded which). The sequenced sample was whole blood. The V and J genes are TRBV7-9 and TRBJ2-7, with no reliable assignment of the D segment. The sequence in DNA is TGTGCCAGCAGCTTGGAACAGATCGAGCAGTACTTC. This sequence encodes CASSLEQIEQYF.